The following is a TCR beta chain sequence with its context. Antigen unknown. CDR3 size: 13 residues. Between the trimmed V and J ends, which lost 4 bases and 1 base, there was a span of 8 bases. Per the germline V gene, CDR1 is SGHDT and CDR2 is YYEEEE. Data came from immunoSEQ multiplex PCR; TCRdb stores just in-frame clones and leaves some out. The sample lists thousands of clones; 68% were seen once. The sample comes from a study of CD8 T cell repertoires and HIV-1 epitope variants. V usage is TRBV5-6 and J usage is TRBJ1-1; no clear D gene. The receptor comes from a male donor with HIV. The sequenced material came from cultured CD8+ T cells derived from PBMCs. The CDR3 is CASSPATNTEAFF. CDR3 DNA sequence: TGTGCCAGCAGCCCCGCCACGAACACTGAAGCTTTCTTT.